This entry lists 20 T cell receptor beta chains sequenced from one sample in a study of blood T cell repertoires in COVID-19. Repertoires were generated with immunoSEQ multiplex PCR, while TCRdb's copy carries only in-frame clones and drops some. The table records about 210,000 clones, roughly 85% of them present only once. The sequencing sample was made of peripheral blood. These TCRs come from a woman between 40 and 55 years old with active or convalescent COVID-19.

CDR3 amino acids: CASSYGGTGDNEQFF. The DNA of the CDR3 is TGTGCCAGCAGTTACGGCGGGACAGGGGACAATGAGCAGTTCTTC. The V gene is TRBV6-6, the J gene TRBJ2-1, with TRBD1 identical over 10 bases. CDR1 MNHNY and CDR2 SVGAGI come from the germline V gene (reference sequence). The CDR3 length is 15 residues. J gave up 5 bases and V 2 bases, and 3 bases lay outside the gene matches.

This sequence joins TRBV29-1 and TRBJ1-3; TRBD1 agrees at 7 bases. Germline lookup yields CDR1 SQVTM and CDR2 ANQGSEA. There are 13 residues in the CDR3. V was pared by 7 bases and J by 8 bases, with 11 bases of the junction left unmatched. In nucleotides, the CDR3 is TGCAGCGCAGTCAGGGGGGACTGGCACACCATATATTTT. It codes for CSAVRGDWHTIYF. Full variable domain (remainder filled in from reference TRBV29-1 and TRBJ1-3): SAVISQKPSRDICQRGTSLTIQCQVDSQVTMMFWYRQQPGQSLTLIATANQGSEATYESGFVIDKFPISRPNLTFSTLTVSNMSPEDSSIYLCSAVRGDWHTIYFGEGSWLTVV.

The chain couples TRBV4-1 to TRBJ2-1; TRBD2 agrees at 7 bases. The V gene end was trimmed by 0 bases and the J gene end by 2 bases; junction bases not matched to a gene: 7. CDR3 length equals 17 residues. The V gene's germline CDR1 is MGHRA and CDR2 YSYEKL. CDR3 nucleotides: TGCGCCAGCAGCCAAGAGGGGCGGGAGAGGACCTACAATGAGCAGTTCTTC. Protein product: CASSQEGRERTYNEQFF.

The chain couples TRBV4-3 to TRBJ2-5; 9 nucleotides line up with TRBD1. V gave up 0 bases and J gave up 4 bases; unmatched junction bases: 3. The CDR3 consists of 15 residues. Per germline, CDR1 LGHNA and CDR2 YSLEER. CDR3 nucleotides: TGCGCCAGCAGCCAAGAGGTGACAGGGGGAGAGACCCAGTACTTC. Protein sequence: CASSQEVTGGETQYF.

The table lists this clone with a few counts. V and J are TRBV5-6 and TRBJ1-5; 8 positions match TRBD1. The CDR3 spans 16 residues. V gave up 3 bases and J gave up 5 bases; unmatched junction bases: 10. CDR1 and CDR2 from the germline V gene are SGHDT and YYEEEE. The DNA of the CDR3 is TGTGCCAGCAGCTCTCGTGACAGGGGATACGATCAGCCCCAGCATTTT. The encoded protein is CASSSRDRGYDQPQHF.

The CDR3 loop is CASSVEQVGETQYF. The CDR3 coding sequence is TGTGCCAGCAGCGTAGAACAGGTCGGGGAGACCCAGTACTTC. J is TRBJ2-5 and V is TRBV9, with D perhaps TRBD1 (5 bases). The CDR3 consists of 14 residues. Germline lookup yields CDR1 SGDLS and CDR2 YYNGEE. Trimming took off 0 bases at V and 5 bases at J, with 11 bases between the two ends.

The chain has TRBV6-1 and TRBJ1-1; perhaps TRBD1 as D (5 bases). V was trimmed by 3 bases and J by 10 bases, leaving 12 bases between them. The CDR3 has 12 amino acids. Germline assignment: CDR1 MNHNS and CDR2 SASEGT. The CDR3 nucleotides read TGTGCCAGCAGTGACAGGGTTGTAGGAGCTTTCTTT. Translation gives CASSDRVVGAFF.

The chain is built from TRBV5-1 and TRBJ2-1, with D possibly TRBD1 on 5 matching bases. Germline-derived CDR1 and CDR2 are SGHRS and YFSETQ. Trimming took 0 bases from V and 8 from J, leaving 15 bases between them. The CDR3 is 15 amino acids. CDR3 sequence: CASSLDRPASYEQFF. CDR3 bases: TGCGCCAGCAGCTTGGACAGGCCTGCAAGCTATGAGCAGTTCTTC. The whole variable domain, filled in from reference TRBV5-1 and TRBJ2-1, reads KAGVTQTPRYLIKTRGQQVTLSCSPISGHRSVSWYQQTPGQGLQFLFEYFSETQRNKGNFPGRFSGRQFSNSRSEMNVSTLELGDSALYLCASSLDRPASYEQFFGPGTRLTVL.

In this sample, this clone turned up a few times. The V and J genes are TRBV27 and TRBJ1-1, with D possibly TRBD1 on 5 matching bases. CDR1 MNHEY and CDR2 SMNVEV come from the germline V gene (reference sequence). The V end was cut by 4 bases, the J end by 1 base, with 13 bases between. The CDR3 is 15 amino acids. The CDR3 reads CASSSRTFANTEAFF. The CDR3 DNA sequence: TGTGCCAGCAGTTCAAGGACATTTGCGAACACTGAAGCTTTCTTT.

The chain uses TRBV2 and TRBJ2-1; TRBD1 agrees at 9 bases. This CDR3 is 17 amino acids long. The germline V gene encodes CDR1 SNHLY and CDR2 FYNNEI. Trimming took 0 bases from V and 8 from J; bases not matched to a gene: 11. The CDR3 DNA reads as TGTGCCAGCAGTGAAGCGACCGGGACAGGGCCTTTACATGAGCAGTTCTTC. It translates to CASSEATGTGPLHEQFF.

The rearrangement uses TRBV5-1 and TRBJ2-7; 7 bases are shared with TRBD1. The CDR3 is 14 residues long. Unmatched junction bases numbered 7, after V lost 4 bases and J lost 3 bases. Germline CDR1 SGHRS, CDR2 YFSETQ. The CDR3 DNA reads TGCGCCAGCAGCCGAACAGGGGACGGCTACGAGCAGTACTTC. Amino acids: CASSRTGDGYEQYF.

About this clone: The sample contains more than one DNA sequence encoding this CDR3. The chain links TRBV24-1 to TRBJ1-2; 9 nucleotides match TRBD1. Germline V gene sequence: CDR1 KGHDR, CDR2 SFDVKD. The CDR3 length is 15 residues. Unmatched junction bases numbered 4, after V lost 4 bases and J lost 2 bases. This CDR3 reads CATSDPGQGNYGYTF. For the CDR3, the DNA is TGTGCCACCAGTGACCCGGGACAGGGCAACTATGGCTACACCTTC.

This chain links TRBV7-2 with TRBJ1-5, with D possibly matching TRBD1 (6 bases). Germline loops: CDR1 SGHTA, CDR2 FQGNSA. V lost 5 bases and J lost 5, with 19 bases in between. This CDR3 has 16 residues. The CDR3 coding sequence is TGTGCCAGCAGCCTCGGGCCTCCTGGGGGCCATCAGCCCCAGCATTTT. Encoded protein: CASSLGPPGGHQPQHF.

The DNA for the CDR3 is TGTGCCAGCGGGATCAGGGCGAGCTCCTATAATTCACCCCTCCACTTT. This gives the protein CASGIRASSYNSPLHF. The rearrangement links TRBV28 to TRBJ1-6; tentatively, D is TRBD1 (5 bases). Trimming stripped 8 bases from V and 0 bases from J, with 14 bases between. Germline V gives CDR1 MDHEN, CDR2 SYDVKM. The CDR3 is 16 residues long.

The chain couples TRBV9 to TRBJ2-7; 7 nucleotides line up with TRBD2. The CDR3 has 15 amino acids. V shed 0 bases, J shed 3 bases, and the junction held 6 bases outside the gene matches. The germline gives CDR1 SGDLS, CDR2 YYNGEE. The CDR3 nucleotides read TGTGCCAGCAGCGTAGGGGGCGGGAGAGACTACGAGCAGTACTTC. Its protein is CASSVGGGRDYEQYF.

This clone was found a few times. The chain joins TRBV30 to TRBJ1-5; maybe TRBD1 (5 bases). In germline, CDR1 is GTSNPN, CDR2 SVGIG (reference sequence). Between the trimmed V and J ends, which lost 2 bases and 5 bases, there was a span of 16 bases. This CDR3 has 15 amino acids. As DNA, the CDR3 is TGTGCCTGGAGTCCCGGGACTGTAGGATATCAGCCCCAGCATTTT. This sequence encodes CAWSPGTVGYQPQHF.

This chain uses TRBV5-1 with TRBJ1-3; 9 positions match TRBD1. V was clipped by 4 bases and J by 2 bases; unmatched bases: 1. Per germline, CDR1 SGHRS and CDR2 YFSETQ. CDR3 length equals 14 residues. This CDR3 reads CASSRDRAGNTIYF. CDR3 coding DNA: TGCGCCAGCAGCCGGGACAGGGCTGGAAACACCATATATTTT.

The V and J genes are TRBV28 and TRBJ1-6; the D is unclear. The germline CDR1 and CDR2 sequences are MDHEN and SYDVKM. V was pared by 8 bases and J by 7 bases, with 12 bases between. The CDR3 length is 13 residues. The CDR3 DNA reads as TGTGCCAGCGAGGGAGTCGCCAATTCACCCCTCCACTTT. Its translation is CASEGVANSPLHF.

V gene TRBV3-1 (or the pseudogene TRBV3-2) combines with J gene TRBJ2-3, with TRBD2 matching over 7 bases. J gave up 6 bases and V 6 bases, and 12 bases lay outside the gene matches. CDR3 size: 15 residues. The germline V gene has CDR1 LGHDT and CDR2 YNNKEL (reference sequence). CDR3 DNA: TGTGCCAGCAGTCCGACTAGCTTATTAATCGATACGCAGTATTTT. Encoded protein: CASSPTSLLIDTQYF.

The chain recombines TRBV3-1 (or the pseudogene TRBV3-2) with TRBJ2-1; D ambiguous. V shed 4 bases and J shed 0 bases, with 16 bases lying between them. The CDR3 runs to 17 residues. Germline CDR1 is LGHDT and CDR2 is YNNKEL (reference sequence). CDR3 amino acids: CASSREPSVPSYNEQFF. CDR3 in DNA: TGTGCCAGCAGCCGAGAACCAAGCGTGCCCTCCTACAATGAGCAGTTCTTC.